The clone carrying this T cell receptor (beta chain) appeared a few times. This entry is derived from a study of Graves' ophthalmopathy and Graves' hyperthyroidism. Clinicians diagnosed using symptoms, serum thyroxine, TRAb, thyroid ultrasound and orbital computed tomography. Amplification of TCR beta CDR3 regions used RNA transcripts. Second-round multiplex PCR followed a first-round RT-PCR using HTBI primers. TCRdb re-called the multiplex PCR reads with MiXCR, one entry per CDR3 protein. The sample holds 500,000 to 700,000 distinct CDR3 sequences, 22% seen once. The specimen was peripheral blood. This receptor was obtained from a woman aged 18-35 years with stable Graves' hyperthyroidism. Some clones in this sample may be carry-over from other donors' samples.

The CDR3 loop reads CASSLAGAPSNQPQHF. The DNA for the CDR3 is TGTGCCAGCAGCTTAGCCGGGGCCCCCAGCAATCAGCCCCAGCATTTT. V is TRBV11-1 and J is TRBJ1-5; TRBD1 is a possible D gene (5 bases). Germline CDR1 and CDR2: SGHAT and FQDESV (reference sequence). The CDR3 contains 16 residues. V was pared by 0 bases and J by 1 base, with 10 bases between.